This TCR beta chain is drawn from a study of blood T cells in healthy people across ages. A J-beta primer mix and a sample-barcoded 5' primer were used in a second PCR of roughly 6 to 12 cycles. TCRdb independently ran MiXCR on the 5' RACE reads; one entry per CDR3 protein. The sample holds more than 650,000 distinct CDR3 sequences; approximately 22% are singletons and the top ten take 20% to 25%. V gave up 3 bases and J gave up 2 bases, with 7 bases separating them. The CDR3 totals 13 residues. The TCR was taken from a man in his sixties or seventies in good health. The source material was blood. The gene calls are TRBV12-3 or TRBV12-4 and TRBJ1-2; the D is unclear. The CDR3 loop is CASSLFRNYGYTF. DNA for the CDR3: TGTGCCAGCAGTTTGTTCAGAAACTATGGCTACACCTTC.